The 27 T cell receptor beta chains below were found in one sample sequenced in a study of T cells after posttransplantation cyclophosphamide. Profiling relied on immunoSEQ multiplex PCR, and the TCRdb table lists in-frame clones only, not all of them. This table holds tens of thousands of clones, about 90% found once. The sequenced material came from PBMCs. The receptors come from a woman between 50 and 59 years old in good health and a related stem cell transplant donor.

In its sample, this clone was seen once. V usage is TRBV7-2 and J usage is TRBJ2-1; D remains unclear. The germline CDR1 and CDR2 sequences are SGHTA and FQGNSA. This CDR3 contains 13 residues. Trimming cost V 3 bases and J 0 bases, with 3 bases left between them. CDR3 bases: TGTGCCAGCAGCTTGAGCTCCTACAATGAGCAGTTCTTC. Protein: CASSLSSYNEQFF. Full variable domain (missing parts from reference TRBV7-2 and TRBJ2-1): GAGVSQSPSNKVTEKGKDVELRCDPISGHTALYWYRQSLGQGLEFLIYFQGNSAPDKSGLPSDRFSAERTGGSVSTLTIQRTQQEDSAVYLCASSLSSYNEQFFGPGTRLTVL.

The rearrangement links TRBV15 to TRBJ2-3; D perhaps matches TRBD1 (5 bases). There are 15 residues in the CDR3. V was trimmed by 5 bases and J by 4 bases, leaving 16 bases between them. Looked up from germline, CDR1 is LNHNV and CDR2 is YYDKDF (reference sequence). CDR3 coding DNA: TGTGCCACCAGCGGCTTGGGGCCGCTGTCAGATACGCAGTATTTT. This gives the protein CATSGLGPLSDTQYF.

The V and J genes are TRBV7-6 and TRBJ1-1; weak D call: TRBD1 (5 bases). In germline, CDR1 is SGHVS, CDR2 FNYEAQ. Trimming shortened V by 1 base and J by 1 base, and 10 bases separated the two germline ends. The CDR3 is 15 amino acids. CDR3 DNA sequence: TGTGCCAGCAGCTTAGAAAGACAGTCGAACACTGAAGCTTTCTTT. Translation: CASSLERQSNTEAFF.

The chain combines TRBV13 with TRBJ1-2, with D maybe TRBD1 (5 bases). The CDR3 totals 14 residues. The V end was cut by 0 bases, the J end by 2 bases, with 7 bases between. The germline CDR1 and CDR2 sequences are PRHDT and FYEKMQ (reference sequence). The CDR3 coding sequence is TGTGCCAGCAGCTTAGGAAAGGGGAACTATGGCTACACCTTC. As protein: CASSLGKGNYGYTF.

This clone was picked up one time. The rearrangement uses TRBV7-3 and TRBJ2-5; tentatively, D is TRBD2 (6 bases). The CDR3 spans 15 residues. V was clipped by 2 bases and J by 5 bases, with 15 bases between them. The germline V gene encodes CDR1 SGHTA and CDR2 FQGTGA. This chain's CDR3 is CASSLGGGGGETQYF. CDR3 DNA sequence: TGTGCCAGCAGCTTAGGTGGCGGTGGGGGGGAGACCCAGTACTTC.

The chain has TRBV7-7 and TRBJ2-7; TRBD1 matches 10 bases. The germline gives CDR1 SSHAT, CDR2 FNYEAQ (reference sequence). The ends lost 8 bases at V and 6 bases at J; junction bases unmatched: 4. There are 12 residues in the CDR3. DNA of the CDR3: TGTGCCAGCGGGGACAGGGGTAGCGAGCAGTACTTC. Translation: CASGDRGSEQYF.

The chain joins TRBV9 to TRBJ1-1, with TRBD1 matching over 10 bases. CDR3 length: 12 residues. Germline trimming cut 8 bases from V and 11 bases from J; bases unmatched to any gene: 9. In germline, CDR1 is SGDLS, CDR2 YYNGEE. The CDR3 loop is CASRSGTGVAFF. The CDR3 DNA is TGTGCCAGTAGATCCGGGACAGGGGTTGCTTTCTTT.

In its sample, this clone was seen a few times. The chain joins TRBV4-2 to TRBJ2-3; 8 nucleotides line up with TRBD2. J gave up 4 bases and V 1 base, and 10 bases lay outside the gene matches. CDR1 and CDR2 from the germline V gene are LGHNA and YNFKEQ. This CDR3 has 17 amino acids. The CDR3 loop reads CASSQVGAGEGADTQYF. The CDR3 nucleotides are TGTGCCAGCAGCCAAGTCGGAGCGGGAGAAGGGGCAGATACGCAGTATTTT.

V usage is TRBV19 and J usage is TRBJ1-2, with a tentative D call TRBD1 (6 bases). The CDR3 contains 12 residues. The germline CDR1 and CDR2 sequences are LNHDA and SQIVND (reference sequence). Trimming cost V 7 bases and J 4 bases, with 10 bases left between them. CDR3: CASTGGGYGYTF. CDR3 coding DNA: TGTGCCAGTACGGGGGGCGGCTATGGCTACACCTTC.

The V gene is TRBV6-4, the J gene TRBJ1-1; possibly TRBD1 for D (5 bases). Germline V lookup: CDR1 MRHNA, CDR2 SNTAGT. Trimming took 6 bases from V and 5 from J, leaving 13 bases between them. The CDR3 extends over 13 amino acids. This CDR3 reads CASSLTVETEAFF. CDR3 nucleotides: TGTGCCAGCAGCCTGACAGTGGAGACTGAAGCTTTCTTT.

The V and J genes are TRBV28 and TRBJ2-5; 10 bases match TRBD1. The J call may be faulty, since TRBJ2-7 better matches the DNA end. The V gene's germline CDR1 is MDHEN and CDR2 SYDVKM. The CDR3 totals 13 residues. Here the CDR3 DNA reads TGTGCCAGCAGCCCCGGACAGGGGGACGAGCAGTACTTC. Protein sequence: CASSPGQGDEQYF.

The chain joins TRBV12-5 to TRBJ1-2, with 7 bases matching TRBD1. Germline assignment: CDR1 LGHNT and CDR2 FRNRAP. This CDR3 has 14 residues. Unmatched junction bases numbered 3, after V lost 5 bases and J lost 0 bases. The CDR3 is CASGRGTANYGYTF. As DNA, the CDR3 is TGTGCTAGTGGTCGGGGGACAGCTAACTATGGCTACACCTTC.

The chain links TRBV5-1 to TRBJ1-2, with TRBD1 as a possible D gene (6 bases). The germline CDR1 and CDR2 sequences are SGHRS and YFSETQ. The V and J ends lost 4 bases and 8 bases respectively, with 15 bases between them. This CDR3 region has 13 residues. The CDR3 DNA reads as TGCGCCAGCAGCGCTTTTACAGGGCCCGGCTACACCTTC. This translates into CASSAFTGPGYTF.

The chain has TRBV29-1 and TRBJ2-7, with unresolved D. The CDR3 totals 12 residues. With 4 bases removed from V and 2 bases from J, the gap between germline ends came to 9 bases. Germline V gene lookup returns CDR1 SQVTM and CDR2 ANQGSEA. The CDR3 here is CSVVSRPYEQYF. The CDR3, as DNA: TGCAGCGTTGTGTCTAGGCCCTACGAGCAGTACTTC.

This sequence joins TRBV11-2 and TRBJ2-3; 8 bases map to TRBD1. V gave up 0 bases and J gave up 10 bases; unmatched junction bases: 9. The CDR3 is 15 amino acids. Germline CDR1 reads SGHAT; CDR2 reads FQNNGV. CDR3 bases: TGTGCCAGCAGCTTAGACCCAGGGACAGGTGACCCGCAGTATTTT. Its protein product is CASSLDPGTGDPQYF.

The chain recombines TRBV6-6 with TRBJ2-5, with D uncertain. Deletions cut 5 bases from V and 2 bases from J, with 3 bases between. Germline V CDR1 and CDR2: MNHNY, SVGAGI (reference sequence). The length of the CDR3 is 11 residues. The CDR3 is CASSQQETQYF. In nucleotides, the CDR3 is TGTGCCAGCAGTCAACAAGAGACCCAGTACTTC.

In this sample, this clone turned up once. The chain recombines TRBV2 with TRBJ2-5; TRBD2 matches at 7 bases. With 6 bases clipped from V and 0 bases from J, the junction kept 7 bases outside the gene matches. The germline gives CDR1 SNHLY, CDR2 FYNNEI. The CDR3 consists of 15 residues. The CDR3 here is CASSESGAHQETQYF. CDR3 sequence (DNA): TGTGCCAGCAGCGAGAGCGGGGCTCACCAAGAGACCCAGTACTTC.

The chain recombines TRBV11-2 with TRBJ1-2, with 7 bases matching TRBD1. V shed 5 bases and J 6 bases; nucleotides not matched to a gene: 3. The V gene's germline CDR1 is SGHAT and CDR2 FQNNGV. The CDR3 covers 12 residues. The DNA of the CDR3 is TGTGCCAGCAGCCTTGACAGGGATGGCTACACCTTC. It specifies CASSLDRDGYTF.

The rearrangement links TRBV29-1 to TRBJ2-1; D is unresolved. The CDR3 length is 10 residues. Trimming took off 4 bases at V and 5 bases at J, with 3 bases between the two ends. Germline CDR1 is SQVTM and CDR2 is ANQGSEA. The CDR3 here is CSVADNEQFF. In DNA form, the CDR3 reads TGCAGCGTTGCCGACAATGAGCAGTTCTTC.

V is TRBV6-5 and J is TRBJ1-3; D is ambiguous. Trimming stripped 4 bases from V and 0 bases from J, with 10 bases between. CDR1 is MNHEY, CDR2 SVGAGI, per germline. The CDR3 spans 15 residues. The CDR3 DNA is TGTGCCAGCAGTTCCGGAGTTAACTCTGGAAACACCATATATTTT. Encoded protein: CASSSGVNSGNTIYF.

Details on this clone: This CDR3 is also generated by other DNA sequences in the sample. The chain couples TRBV29-1 to TRBJ2-7; D call uncertain. The CDR3 extends over 11 amino acids. V shed 4 bases and J shed 3 bases, with 7 bases lying between them. The germline gives CDR1 SQVTM, CDR2 ANQGSEA. CDR3 DNA sequence: TGCAGCGTTGGACACTTCTACGAGCAGTACTTC. Encoded protein: CSVGHFYEQYF.

The sample holds a few counts of this clone. This sequence joins TRBV28 and TRBJ1-3; unclear D gene. Per germline, CDR1 MDHEN and CDR2 SYDVKM. CDR3 size: 15 residues. V lost 1 base, J lost 0 bases, and 7 bases lay in between. CDR3 coding DNA: TGTGCCAGCAGTTTATTCCATAGCTCTGGAAACACCATATATTTT. Translation: CASSLFHSSGNTIYF. The full variable domain, with the rest looked up from reference TRBV28 and TRBJ1-3, is DVKVTQSSRYLVKRTGEKVFLECVQDMDHENMFWYRQDPGLGLRLIYFSYDVKMKEKGDIPEGYSVSREKKERFSLILESASTNQTSMYLCASSLFHSSGNTIYFGEGSWLTVV.

The chain links TRBV4-2 to TRBJ2-1; D is uncertain. Trimming stripped 0 bases from V and 5 bases from J, with 14 bases between. The CDR3 totals 16 residues. Looked up from germline, CDR1 is LGHNA and CDR2 is YNFKEQ. The CDR3 nucleotides are TGTGCCAGCAGCCAAGATTCAGAAACGCCCCACAATGAGCAGTTCTTC. Translating it yields CASSQDSETPHNEQFF.

The rearrangement links TRBV5-6 to TRBJ1-1; TRBD1 matches at 11 bases. V was pared by 7 bases and J by 4 bases, with 3 bases of the junction left unmatched. The V gene's germline CDR1 is SGHDT and CDR2 YYEEEE. This CDR3 is 13 amino acids long. The CDR3 bases are TGTGCCAGCGGACAGGGGGCGGGCACTGAAGCTTTCTTT. This sequence encodes CASGQGAGTEAFF.

The CDR3 DNA follows: TGTGCCAGCAGTTTAAGAGCGGGGGCCACCTACAATGAGCAGTTCTTC. Amino acid sequence: CASSLRAGATYNEQFF. This chain connects TRBV27 to TRBJ2-1; 8 bases map to TRBD2. Germline V CDR1 and CDR2: MNHEY, SMNVEV (reference sequence). Unmatched junction bases numbered 5, after V lost 2 bases and J lost 2 bases. This CDR3 contains 16 residues.

The count of this clone is one. The chain joins TRBV14 to TRBJ2-7; TRBD2 matches 7 bases. The junction had 11 bases not matched to a gene; V was cut back by 1 base and J by 5 bases. Germline CDR1 is SGHDN and CDR2 is FVKESK. The CDR3 totals 16 residues. The CDR3 sequence is CASSQGRFGRRNEQYF. The CDR3 DNA is TGTGCCAGCAGCCAAGGTCGGTTCGGGAGGCGTAACGAGCAGTACTTC.

The CDR3 bases are TGCGCCAGCAGCTCACTAGCGGGGGCCTACGAGCAGTACTTC. The encoded protein is CASSSLAGAYEQYF. V usage is TRBV5-1 and J usage is TRBJ2-7; 11 positions agree with TRBD2. With 3 bases clipped from V and 2 bases from J, the junction kept 1 base outside the gene matches. The germline gives CDR1 SGHRS, CDR2 YFSETQ. The CDR3 consists of 14 residues.